This is a list of T cell receptor beta chains from one sample in a study of cytomegalovirus exposure and HLA in healthy donors. Using immunoSEQ multiplex PCR, the repertoire was profiled, and TCRdb retains in-frame clones only, with some absent. Here the sample spans under 250,000 clones, roughly 78% being singletons. The sequenced sample consisted of PBMCs. The receptor source for this set is a woman in her 30s in good health and CMV-seropositive. The CDR3 runs from the conserved cysteine through the conserved F or W. A D gene is named only where the DNA matches it firmly. A clone size is listed for some rows: how often the clone was seen (once, few, many), or a class if it is expanded.

-	TRBD2	TRBV10-2	TRBJ2-7	TGCGCCAGCAGTGGAGGTACCGGGACTAACTCCTACGAGCAGTACTTC	CASSGGTGTNSYEQYF
-	TRBD1	TRBV11-2	TRBJ2-7	TGTGCCAGCAGCCACAAACCCCCGACAGGGGCCGACTCCTACGAGCAGTACTTC	CASSHKPPTGADSYEQYF
-	TRBD2	TRBV2	TRBJ2-5	TGTGCCAGCAGCGCTCTGACTAGCGGTGAGAAGACCCAGTACTTC	CASSALTSGEKTQYF
-	TRBD1	TRBV5-4	TRBJ1-1	TGTGCCAGCACCAAGCAGGGGGCGGGCACTGAAGCTTTCTTT	CASTKQGAGTEAFF
-	TRBD2	TRBV5-6	TRBJ2-4	TGTGCCAGCACCCTGGGGGCTAGCGGGCAACGACTGGCCAAAAACATTCAGTACTTC	CASTLGASGQRLAKNIQYF
-	TRBD2	TRBV10-2	TRBJ2-5	TGCGCCAGCAGGAGGACTAGCGGGGCAGGGGAACAAGAGACCCAGTACTTC	CASRRTSGAGEQETQYF
-	TRBD2	TRBV6-5	TRBJ2-3	TGTGCCAGCAGTTATGGGCTAGCGGGATCGACAGATACGCAGTATTTT	CASSYGLAGSTDTQYF
-	-	TRBV18	TRBJ1-2	TGTGCCAGCTCCCCGAACCGAGATGGCTACACCTTC	CASSPNRDGYTF
-	-	TRBV13	TRBJ1-1	TGTGCCAGCAGCGAGGCGAACACTGAAGCTTTCTTT	CASSEANTEAFF
-	TRBD1	TRBV6-1	TRBJ2-3	TGTGCCAGCAGTGAGGGACAGGGTTTAACAGATACGCAGTATTTT	CASSEGQGLTDTQYF
few	-	TRBV5-8	TRBJ2-3	TGTGCCAGCAGCTTATCGAGAGGGACAGATACGCAGTATTTT	CASSLSRGTDTQYF
-	-	TRBV19	TRBJ1-1	TGTGCCATTCTCTACAGGGTCAGGAACACTGAAGCTTTCTTT	CAILYRVRNTEAFF
-	-	TRBV11-3	TRBJ2-1	TGTGCCAGCAGCCCAACGGGATCTGAGGGAGGCGATGAGCAGTTCTTC	CASSPTGSEGGDEQFF
few	-	TRBV30	TRBJ2-7	TGTGCCTGGGATGCAGGAGGGCCCTCCTACGAGCAGTACTTC	CAWDAGGPSYEQYF
-	-	TRBV18	TRBJ2-4	TGTGCCAGCTCAGAAAGGCAGGAACCAAACATTCAGTACTTC	CASSERQEPNIQYF
-	TRBD1	TRBV7-2	TRBJ1-4	TGTGCCAGCAGCTTAGGATTAGTGGGACAGGGGGCAAAACTGTTTTTT	CASSLGLVGQGAKLFF
-	TRBD1	TRBV11-3	TRBJ2-6	TGTGCCAGCAGCTCCAAGGGGGCGCTTGGGGCCAACGTCCTGACTTTC	CASSSKGALGANVLTF
once	-	TRBV6-5	TRBJ1-1	TGTGCCAGCAGTTACGGCTGGGACTTTAACACTGAAGCTTTCTTT	CASSYGWDFNTEAFF
-	-	TRBV6-1	TRBJ2-1	TGTGCCAGCAGTGAAGGGACAGTCTACAATGAGCAGTTCTTC	CASSEGTVYNEQFF
-	-	TRBV7-2	TRBJ2-3	TGTGCCAGCACCGTAAATGCAGGAGATACGCAGTATTTT	CASTVNAGDTQYF
-	TRBD2	TRBV7-9	TRBJ2-3	TGTGCCAGCAGCTTATTAGCGGGGGGTGGCACAGATACGCAGTATTTT	CASSLLAGGGTDTQYF
-	TRBD1	TRBV5-8	TRBJ2-7	TGTGCCAGCAGCTTGGGGTTGGGACAGGGGGGATACGAGCAGTACTTC	CASSLGLGQGGYEQYF
once	-	TRBV6-6	TRBJ2-7	TGTGCCAGCAGCCTCCCTCCCAAGCGGACGCTTAGCGAGCAGTACTTC	CASSLPPKRTLSEQYF
-	TRBD2	TRBV14	TRBJ2-7	TGTGCCAGCAGCCAAGACCTGGGCGGGGGTTCCGAGCAGTACTTC	CASSQDLGGGSEQYF
few	TRBD1	TRBV5-1	TRBJ2-7	TGCGCCAGCAGCTTGATCGACAGGGGATCCTACGAGCAGTACTTC	CASSLIDRGSYEQYF
-	-	TRBV5-5	TRBJ1-6	TGTGCCAGCAGGGCAGGGGCGTCCTATAATTCACCCCTCCACTTT	CASRAGASYNSPLHF
-	TRBD1	TRBV5-6	TRBJ1-2	TGTGCCAGCAGCCTAGGACAGGGCGATGGCTACACCTTC	CASSLGQGDGYTF
-	-	TRBV5-4	TRBJ1-2	TGTGCCAGCAGCTTAGACAGGCCCTATGGCTACACCTTC	CASSLDRPYGYTF
-	-	TRBV7-2	TRBJ2-2	TGTGCCAGCAGCCCCCCATCCGGGGAGCTGTTTTTT	CASSPPSGELFF
-	-	TRBV6-5	TRBJ1-1	TGTGCCACCGCCAAGAGGCGGGGGTCGGACACTGAAGCTTTCTTT	CATAKRRGSDTEAFF
-	-	TRBV11-3	TRBJ2-7	TGTGCCAGCAGCCTCCGGGAAGCCTACGAGCAGTACTTC	CASSLREAYEQYF
-	TRBD2	TRBV27	TRBJ2-1	TGTGCCAGCAGTTTATCGCCGTTCCGGGGGGTCTCCTACAATGAGCAGTTCTTC	CASSLSPFRGVSYNEQFF
-	-	TRBV5-6	TRBJ2-5	TGTGCCAGCGGGCTTGGCTCCCAAGAGACCCAGTACTTC	CASGLGSQETQYF
-	TRBD1	TRBV5-4	TRBJ1-1	TGTGCCAGCAGCGCACGGAGGAGGACAGGGAACACTGAAGCTTTCTTT	CASSARRRTGNTEAFF
-	TRBD1	TRBV7-9	TRBJ2-7	TGTGCCAGCAGCTCCGGGACAGGGTCCTCGTCCCCCTACGAGCAGTACTTC	CASSSGTGSSSPYEQYF
-	TRBD2	TRBV6-5	TRBJ2-5	TGTGCCAGCAGTCCGGGGGGATCGTACCAAGAGACCCAGTACTTC	CASSPGGSYQETQYF
-	TRBD2	TRBV6-5	TRBJ2-3	TGTGCCAGCAGTAGGCGGGAGTACACAGATACGCAGTATTTT	CASSRREYTDTQYF
once	TRBD1	TRBV11-3	TRBJ2-7	TGTGCCAGCAGCTCGGGCGGGACAGGGCTTGACGAGCAGTACTTC	CASSSGGTGLDEQYF
-	-	TRBV5-4	TRBJ2-7	TGTGCCAGCAGCTTCGTAGCCTCCTACGAGCAGTACTTC	CASSFVASYEQYF
few	-	TRBV5-1	TRBJ2-3	TGCGCCAGCAGCATCCAGACCTCGGAGAGGGATACGCAGTATTTT	CASSIQTSERDTQYF
-	-	TRBV4-2	TRBJ1-2	TGTGCCAGCAGCCAAGTAAAGGGGGATAACTATGGCTACACCTTC	CASSQVKGDNYGYTF
-	-	TRBV6-1	TRBJ1-1	TGTGCCAGTACAGGGTTTACGAGCACTGAAGCTTTCTTT	CASTGFTSTEAFF
-	TRBD1	TRBV9	TRBJ2-2	TGTGCCAGCAGCTCAGGTACTGCAGGGGGCTCCGGGGAGCTGTTTTTT	CASSSGTAGGSGELFF
-	TRBD1	TRBV6-6	TRBJ2-7	TGTGCCAGCAGTTCCGACAGGGTCTCCTACGAGCAGTACTTC	CASSSDRVSYEQYF
-	TRBD1	TRBV28	TRBJ1-6	TGTGCCAGCAGCCTAACAGGGGGCAGCTCCTATAATTCACCCCTCCACTTT	CASSLTGGSSYNSPLHF
few	TRBD2	TRBV4-3	TRBJ2-1	TGCGCCAGCAGCCAAGACTCTGGGACTAGCGGGGGGTACAATGAGCAGTTCTTC	CASSQDSGTSGGYNEQFF
-	-	TRBV6-4	TRBJ2-7	TGTGCCAGCAGTGACACCAGCGGAGGCGGTGAGCAGTACTTC	CASSDTSGGGEQYF
few	TRBD2	TRBV5-4	TRBJ2-1	TGTGCCAGCAGCCGAACGGGGGGGAGCTCCTACAATGAGCAGTTCTTC	CASSRTGGSSYNEQFF
-	-	TRBV7-8	TRBJ1-4	TGTGCCAGCAGCCCAAGGGGCAGCCCTAATGAAAAACTGTTTTTT	CASSPRGSPNEKLFF
-	TRBD2	TRBV29-1	TRBJ2-3	TGCAGCGTGCTCGGACTAGACAGCACAGATACGCAGTATTTT	CSVLGLDSTDTQYF
-	TRBD1	TRBV5-1	TRBJ2-7	TGCGCCAGCAGCTTGGGGCAGGGGGCTCCCTTCGAGCAGTACTTC	CASSLGQGAPFEQYF
-	-	TRBV4-1	TRBJ1-1	TGCGCCAGCAGCTCACGAGGCAGCCTGAACACTGAAGCTTTCTTT	CASSSRGSLNTEAFF
once	-	TRBV4-2	TRBJ1-1	TGTGCCAGCAGCCAACATAGGAGGGGAACTGAAGCTTTCTTT	CASSQHRRGTEAFF
once	TRBD1	TRBV19	TRBJ1-5	TGTGCCAGTAGTACCCACCCGGGACAGCCCCGAAGGGCCCAGCATTTT	CASSTHPGQPRRAQHF
-	-	TRBV12-5	TRBJ1-5	TGTGCTAGTGGCTGGGCCGCCCGGGGGTACGTACGAAGGGATCAGCCCCAGCATTTT	CASGWAARGYVRRDQPQHF